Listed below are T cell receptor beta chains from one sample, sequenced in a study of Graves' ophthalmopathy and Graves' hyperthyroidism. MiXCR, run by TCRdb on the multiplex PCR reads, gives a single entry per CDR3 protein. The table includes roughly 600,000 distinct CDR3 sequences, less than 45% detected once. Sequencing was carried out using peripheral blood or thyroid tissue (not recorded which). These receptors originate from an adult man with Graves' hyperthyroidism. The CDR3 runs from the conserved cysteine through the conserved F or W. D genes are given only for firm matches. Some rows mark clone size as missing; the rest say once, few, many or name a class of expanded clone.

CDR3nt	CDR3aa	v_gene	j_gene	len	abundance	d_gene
TGTGCCAGCAGCTTAGTGACCGTGTCTCAGCCCCAGCATTTT	CASSLVTVSQPQHF	TRBV7-2	TRBJ1-5	14	many	-
TGTGCCAGCAGTACAAACAGGGATCAGCCCCAGCATTTT	CASSTNRDQPQHF	TRBV2	TRBJ1-5	13	-	-
TGTGCCAGCAGCTTAAGGACAGGGGAGGGATCCTACGAGCAGTACTTC	CASSLRTGEGSYEQYF	TRBV7-9	TRBJ2-7	16	few	TRBD1
TGCAGTGTCTCTCGTACTTACAATGAGCAGTTCTTC	CSVSRTYNEQFF	TRBV20-1	TRBJ2-1	12	-	-
TGTGCCAGTAGTATAGATAAGATATCGGACAGGGGGAGGACTGAAGCTTTCTTT	CASSIDKISDRGRTEAFF	TRBV19	TRBJ1-1	18	many	TRBD1
TGTGCCAGCAGCCAAGGGACCGGGACAGGAGGTTACGGCTACACCTTC	CASSQGTGTGGYGYTF	TRBV3-1	TRBJ1-2	16	-	TRBD1
TGTGCCACCAGTAGGACGGGAGGAGGGGATACGCAGTATTTT	CATSRTGGGDTQYF	TRBV24-1	TRBJ2-3	14	-	TRBD2
TGTGCCATCAGTGGGGCGGGAGGGACGGCCTACAATGAGCAGTTCTTC	CAISGAGGTAYNEQFF	TRBV10-3	TRBJ2-1	16	-	TRBD2
TGCAGTGCGAGAGATCCGGGACAGGGATCGTACCAAGAGACCCAGTACTTC	CSARDPGQGSYQETQYF	TRBV20-1	TRBJ2-5	17	many	TRBD1
TGTGCCAGCAGTTTAACAGAAACGGGTCAGCCCCAGCATTTT	CASSLTETGQPQHF	TRBV28	TRBJ1-5	14	-	-